The rows below give T cell receptor beta chains drawn from one sample of a study of blood T cells in healthy people across ages. TCRdb recomputed calls from the 5' RACE reads with MiXCR, one row per CDR3 protein. The data contain 1.5 million to 2 million distinct CDR3 sequences, 49% of them singletons. The sample was blood. The receptors stem from a woman aged 35 to 49 in good health. The CDR3 runs from the conserved cysteine through the conserved F or W. A D gene is named only where the DNA matches it firmly. The size field is filled for only some rows; it gives once, few, many or a size class.

>-|TRBJ2-3|TRBV7-2|few
CASSFSRSSTDTQYF
TGTGCCAGCAGCTTTAGCCGCTCGAGCACAGATACGCAGTATTTT
>TRBD1|TRBJ1-6|TRBV4-3|-
CASSQDTGQGAGPLHF
TGCGCCAGCAGCCAAGATACCGGACAGGGGGCAGGGCCCCTCCACTTT
>-|TRBJ1-2|TRBV28|-
CASSPQANGYTF
TGTGCCAGCAGCCCACAGGCTAATGGCTACACCTTC
>-|TRBJ2-1|TRBV24-1|-
CATSDLRDSTYNEQFF
TGTGCCACCAGTGATTTAAGAGACTCGACTTACAATGAGCAGTTCTTC
>TRBD1|TRBJ2-7|TRBV28|-
CASSLRPGGFDEQYF
TGTGCCAGCAGTTTAAGGCCAGGGGGATTCGACGAGCAGTACTTC
>-|TRBJ2-1|TRBV2|-
CASRAHRTDSSEQFF
TGTGCCAGCAGAGCGCATAGGACAGATTCCAGTGAGCAGTTCTTC
>TRBD1|TRBJ2-7|TRBV28|-
CASSLKLGQGASGYEQYF
TGTGCCAGCAGTTTAAAGCTGGGACAGGGAGCCTCCGGCTACGAGCAGTACTTC
>-|TRBJ2-3|TRBV9|-
CASSVGLASSTDTQYF
TGTGCCAGCAGCGTAGGACTTGCCTCTAGCACAGATACGCAGTATTTT
>-|TRBJ2-7|TRBV5-6|-
CASSPLSVPTYEQYF
TGTGCCAGCAGCCCTCTCTCAGTTCCAACCTACGAGCAGTACTTC
>-|TRBJ2-3|TRBV24-1|-
CATSKIVGDTQYF
TGTGCCACCAGTAAAATCGTCGGTGATACGCAGTATTTT
>-|TRBJ2-1|TRBV4-3|-
CASSRGTASYNEQFF
TGCGCCAGCAGCCGAGGTACGGCCTCCTACAATGAGCAGTTCTTC
>-|TRBJ2-6|TRBV20-1|-
CSARVQRRDRQSGANVLTF
TGCAGTGCTAGAGTCCAAAGACGGGACCGCCAGTCTGGGGCCAACGTCCTGACTTTC
>-|TRBJ2-5|TRBV12-3/TRBV12-4|-
CASSPWDPKETQYF
TGTGCCAGCAGTCCTTGGGACCCTAAAGAGACCCAGTACTTC
>TRBD1|TRBJ2-7|TRBV4-1|-
CASSQTRTGDSYEQYF
TGCGCCAGCAGCCAGACCCGGACAGGGGATTCCTACGAGCAGTACTTC
>TRBD1|TRBJ2-6|TRBV5-1|-
CASSLSSDRGLTGANVLTF
TGCGCCAGCAGCTTGAGTTCCGACAGGGGGCTAACTGGGGCCAACGTCCTGACTTTC
>-|TRBJ2-7|TRBV7-2|few
CASSAEFSYEQYF
TGTGCCAGCAGCGCAGAGTTCTCCTACGAGCAGTACTTC
>TRBD1|TRBJ2-5|TRBV6-5|-
CASGSRGILGQYF
TGTGCCAGCGGGAGCAGGGGGATTCTCGGGCAGTACTTC
>-|TRBJ2-3|TRBV9|many
CASSVGPTDTQYF
TGTGCCAGCAGCGTCGGACCCACAGATACGCAGTATTTT
>-|TRBJ2-5|TRBV6-2/TRBV6-3|-
CATSDEEETQYF
TGTGCCACCTCGGACGAAGAAGAGACCCAGTACTTC
>-|TRBJ2-1|TRBV28|-
CASTTLRDSLGETQFF
TGTGCCAGCACCACCTTAAGGGACTCCTTGGGGGAGACCCAGTTCTTC
>TRBD1|TRBJ1-5|TRBV20-1|-
CSALTGGEVYQPQHF
TGCAGTGCCTTGACAGGGGGCGAGGTATATCAGCCCCAGCATTTT
>-|TRBJ2-1|TRBV9|-
CASSVGGSGRTSYNEQFF
TGTGCCAGCAGCGTAGGCGGGTCGGGGCGTACCTCCTACAATGAGCAGTTCTTC
>-|TRBJ2-1|TRBV3-1|-
CASSQDLSVYNEQFF
TGTGCCAGCAGCCAAGATCTGAGCGTCTACAATGAGCAGTTCTTC
>-|TRBJ2-5|TRBV2|-
CASSASAADEQYF
TGTGCCAGCAGCGCAAGCGCGGCGGATGAGCAGTACTTC
>-|TRBJ1-2|TRBV20-1|-
CSARERLHYGYTF
TGCAGTGCTAGAGAGAGGTTGCACTATGGCTACACCTTC
>-|TRBJ2-5|TRBV5-6|-
CASSLDRKTQYF
TGTGCCAGCAGCTTGGACAGGAAGACCCAGTACTTC
>TRBD2|TRBJ2-3|TRBV28|-
CASSLGVGVGGASDTQYF
TGTGCCAGCAGTTTAGGGGTAGGGGTCGGGGGGGCTAGTGATACGCAGTATTTT
>-|TRBJ1-1|TRBV18|-
CASSVGPRRDTEAFF
TGTGCCAGCTCAGTAGGGCCCCGGCGGGACACTGAAGCTTTCTTT
>-|TRBJ1-6|TRBV4-3|-
CASSQDARVYNSPLHF
TGCGCCAGCAGCCAAGATGCCAGGGTCTATAATTCACCCCTCCACTTT
>-|TRBJ2-3|TRBV6-5|once
CASSYTGTPSTDTQYF
TGTGCCAGCAGTTACACCGGGACACCGTCTACAGATACGCAGTATTTT
>-|TRBJ2-4|TRBV7-8|-
CASGASRTQYF
TGTGCCAGCGGCGCTAGTCGGACGCAGTACTTC
>-|TRBJ2-3|TRBV15|-
CATSRARTSTDTQYF
TGTGCCACCAGCAGAGCGAGAACTAGCACAGATACGCAGTATTTT
>-|TRBJ2-3|TRBV3-1|-
CGSSHLRGGGTDTQYF
TGTGGCAGCAGCCATCTTCGGGGTGGCGGCACAGATACGCAGTATTTT
>-|TRBJ2-5|TRBV12-3/TRBV12-4|few
CASSLVDGTQYF
TGTGCCAGCAGTTTGGTGGATGGGACCCAGTACTTC
>-|TRBJ2-1|TRBV14|-
CASSQVLHGLSSYNEQFF
TGTGCCAGCAGCCAAGTCTTGCACGGACTAAGCTCCTACAATGAGCAGTTCTTC
>-|TRBJ2-7|TRBV29-1|few
CSVLGGVYEQYF
TGCAGCGTTCTCGGCGGGGTCTACGAGCAGTACTTC
>-|TRBJ2-1|TRBV20-1|-
CSAIVRESHNEQFF
TGCAGTGCTATTGTCAGGGAGTCCCACAATGAGCAGTTCTTC
>TRBD2|TRBJ2-3|TRBV10-3|few
CASQAGGTDTQYF
TGTGCCAGCCAAGCGGGGGGCACAGATACGCAGTATTTT
>TRBD2|TRBJ2-1|TRBV7-2|-
CASSVSTSGGTYNEQFF
TGTGCCAGCAGCGTCTCGACTAGCGGAGGTACCTACAATGAGCAGTTCTTC
>TRBD1|TRBJ1-2|TRBV29-1|few
CSVGQTGRVQSLYGYTF
TGCAGCGTCGGACAGACAGGGAGGGTGCAGTCCCTCTATGGCTACACCTTC
>-|TRBJ2-7|TRBV6-2/TRBV6-3|-
CASKDRTYSYEQYF
TGTGCCAGCAAAGACCGGACGTACTCCTACGAGCAGTACTTC
>TRBD2|TRBJ2-6|TRBV19|few
CASSRTSGGAAGANVLTF
TGTGCCAGTAGTCGGACTAGCGGGGGGGCGGCAGGGGCCAACGTCCTGACTTTC
>TRBD2|TRBJ2-5|TRBV3-1|-
CASSQRSGGVETQYF
TGTGCCAGCAGCCAGCGAAGCGGGGGGGTAGAGACCCAGTACTTC